The clone carrying this T cell receptor beta chain occurred a few times. The antigen is unknown. A second PCR of 7 to 11 cycles used a sample-barcoded 5' primer and a J-beta primer mix. TCRdb independently ran MiXCR on the 5' RACE reads; one entry per CDR3 protein. The repertoire includes about 1.6 million distinct CDR3 sequences, around 36% of them detected once, and around 10% sits in the top ten. The source of the sample is a study of blood T cells in healthy people across ages. The wider study: Every two T cells gave about one barcoded beta molecule via template switching. Findings of the study overall: The study found more naive CD4+ cells and higher diversity in long-lived than aged donors.

Germline values: CDR1 DFQATT, CDR2 SNEGSKA (reference sequence). Trimming removed 3 bases from V and 5 bases from J, with 8 bases in between. The CDR3 spans 11 residues. Specimen: blood. This TCR came from a woman in her 30s in good health. The chain uses TRBV20-1 and TRBJ2-7, with D unresolved. The CDR3 sequence is CSASHHHEQYF. The DNA of the CDR3 is TGCAGTGCTAGCCATCACCACGAGCAGTACTTC.